This T cell receptor (beta chain) derives from a study of blood T cell repertoires in COVID-19. Study in general: From the United States, Italy and Spain came samples of acute and convalescent COVID-19. PBMCs, B-cell-depleted T cells, or T cells were the source of the cDNA or gDNA that made up the material.

Authors' analysis steps: Reference gene primers were amplified, and this amplification served to estimate nucleated cell counts. Measured with immunoSEQ multiplex PCR; TCRdb has only the in-frame clones, and not every one. Clonal size and the V and J genes are those of that table, whereas D and trimming came from the DNA. Of roughly 70,000 clones listed, 75% to 95% are singletons. The CDR3 spans 13 residues. The V end was cut by 5 bases, the J end by 7 bases, with 14 bases between. Germline CDR1 is MNHEY and CDR2 is SMNVEV (reference sequence). This clone has only one observation. Sequencing input: peripheral blood. This clonotype was sampled from a human donor in a cohort sampled during active COVID-19. This chain uses TRBV27 with TRBJ1-1; no firm D call. CDR3 sequence (DNA): TGTGCCAGCAGTCCTATCGGGAACGGTGAAGCTTTCTTT. This encodes CASSPIGNGEAFF.